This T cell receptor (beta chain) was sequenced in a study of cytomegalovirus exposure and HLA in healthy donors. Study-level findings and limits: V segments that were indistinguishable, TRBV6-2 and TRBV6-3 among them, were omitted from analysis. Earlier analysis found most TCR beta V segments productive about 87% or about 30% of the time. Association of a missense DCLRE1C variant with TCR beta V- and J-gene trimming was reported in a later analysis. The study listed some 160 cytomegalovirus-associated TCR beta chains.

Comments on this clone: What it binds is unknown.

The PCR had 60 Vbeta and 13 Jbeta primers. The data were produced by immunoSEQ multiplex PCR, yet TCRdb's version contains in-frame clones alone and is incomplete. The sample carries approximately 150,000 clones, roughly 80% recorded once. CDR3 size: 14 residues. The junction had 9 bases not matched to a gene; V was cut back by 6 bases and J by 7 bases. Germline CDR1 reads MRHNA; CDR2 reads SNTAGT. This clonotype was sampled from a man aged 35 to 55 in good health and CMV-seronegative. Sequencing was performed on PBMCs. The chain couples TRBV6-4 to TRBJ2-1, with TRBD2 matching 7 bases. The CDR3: CASSPTSFRNEQFF. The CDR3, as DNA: TGTGCCAGCAGCCCGACTAGCTTTAGAAATGAGCAGTTCTTC.